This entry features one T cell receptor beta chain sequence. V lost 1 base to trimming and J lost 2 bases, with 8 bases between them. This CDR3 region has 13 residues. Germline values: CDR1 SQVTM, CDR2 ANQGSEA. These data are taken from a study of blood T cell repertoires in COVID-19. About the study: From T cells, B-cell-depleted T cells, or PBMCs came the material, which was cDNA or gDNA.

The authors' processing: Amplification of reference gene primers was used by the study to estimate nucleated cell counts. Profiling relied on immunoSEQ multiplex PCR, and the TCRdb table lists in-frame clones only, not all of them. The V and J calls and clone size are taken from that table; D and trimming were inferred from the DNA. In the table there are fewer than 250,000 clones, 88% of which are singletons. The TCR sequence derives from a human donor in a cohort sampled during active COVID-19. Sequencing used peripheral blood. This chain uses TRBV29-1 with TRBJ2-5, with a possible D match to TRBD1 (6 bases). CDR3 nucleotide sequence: TGCAGCGTTGAAGGGGACATACAAGAGACCCAGTACTTC. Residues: CSVEGDIQETQYF.